This T cell receptor beta chain stems from a study of vaccination and CD4 T cells after COVID-19. The study sequenced cultured CD4+ T cell DNA using the Oncomine TCR Beta short-read assay. TCRdb reprocessed the PCR reads via MiXCR and lists one record per CDR3 protein. The table has about 16,000 distinct CDR3 sequences, around 50% seen once. Treatment in this sample: roughly 10-day PBMC culture with coronavirus spike peptide pools or control peptides (ViraFEST assay). As to this clonotype: Its specificity is unknown.

The trim removed 5 bases at V and 2 bases at J, leaving 2 bases unmatched. Germline V gives CDR1 SGHAT, CDR2 FQNNGV. The CDR3 consists of 14 residues. The J gene is TRBJ2-1, the V gene TRBV11-2; 8 nucleotides match TRBD2. Sequencing was performed on CD4+ T cells from blood, cultured in vitro, taken before SARS-CoV-2 vaccination. The TCR sequence derives from a human donor who had recovered from COVID-19. The CDR3 here is CASSQAGAYNEQFF. The CDR3 DNA sequence: TGTGCCAGCAGCCAAGCGGGGGCCTACAATGAGCAGTTCTTC.